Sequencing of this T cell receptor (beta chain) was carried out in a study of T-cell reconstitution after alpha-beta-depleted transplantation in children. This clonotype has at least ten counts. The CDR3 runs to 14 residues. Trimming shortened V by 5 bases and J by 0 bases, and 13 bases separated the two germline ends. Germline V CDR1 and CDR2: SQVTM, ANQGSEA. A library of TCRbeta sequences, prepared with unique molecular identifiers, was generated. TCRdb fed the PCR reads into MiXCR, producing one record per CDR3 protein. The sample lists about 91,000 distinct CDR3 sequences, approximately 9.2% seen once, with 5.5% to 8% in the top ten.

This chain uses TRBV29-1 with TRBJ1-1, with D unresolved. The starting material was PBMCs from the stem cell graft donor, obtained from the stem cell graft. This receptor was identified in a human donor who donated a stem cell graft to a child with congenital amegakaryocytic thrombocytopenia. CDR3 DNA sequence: TGCAGCGTTTCCAGGCAGCGCCTGAACACTGAAGCTTTCTTT. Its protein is CSVSRQRLNTEAFF.